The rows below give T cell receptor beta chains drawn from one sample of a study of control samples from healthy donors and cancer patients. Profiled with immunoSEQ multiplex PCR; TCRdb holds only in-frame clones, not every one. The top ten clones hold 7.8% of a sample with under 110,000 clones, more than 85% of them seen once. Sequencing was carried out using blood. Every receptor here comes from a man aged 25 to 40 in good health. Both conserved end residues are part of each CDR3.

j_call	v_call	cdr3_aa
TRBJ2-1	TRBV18	CASSPGLKSSYNEQFF
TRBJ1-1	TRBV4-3	CASRRTADTEAFF
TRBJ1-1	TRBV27	CASSFQANTEAFF
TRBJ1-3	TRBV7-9	CASSPEAHGGNTIYF
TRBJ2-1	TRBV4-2	CASSQRTSGTYNEQFF
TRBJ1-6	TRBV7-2	CASSLVSVRESSPLHF
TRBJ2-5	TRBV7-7	CASSSGGGETQYF
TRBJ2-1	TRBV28	CASSGFPHNEQFF
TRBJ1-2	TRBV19	CASSQTGSVGYTF
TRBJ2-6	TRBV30	CAWSGQGAPSGANVLTF
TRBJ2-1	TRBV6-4	CASSAPRTNEQFF
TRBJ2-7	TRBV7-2	CASSPRTSGGYEQYF
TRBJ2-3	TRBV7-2	CASSLVTSGENTQYF
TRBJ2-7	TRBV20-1	CSASQWDRGRYEQYF
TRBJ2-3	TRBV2	CASGRQGVTDTQYF
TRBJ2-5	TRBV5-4	CASSLVLLAGVGETQYF